This T cell receptor beta chain stems from a study of T-cell memory formation after mild COVID-19. On the study more broadly: TCR clusters mostly belonged to single donors.

On this clonotype itself: Its antigen is not known.

TCRdb called the 5' RACE reads again in MiXCR, with one record for every CDR3 protein. The sample consists of about 340,000 distinct CDR3 sequences, 15% to 20% of them appearing once. This CDR3 comprises 13 residues. Between the trimmed V and J ends, which lost 5 bases and 5 bases, there was a span of 12 bases. CDR1 is LNHDA, CDR2 SQIVND, per germline (reference sequence). Whole-study results and caveats: Several responding clones turned up in pre-infection memory, indicating that cross-reactive memory may have taken part. Researchers report contracting CD4+ clones mostly in CM and EM, with CD8+ clones in EMRA.

The V gene is TRBV19, the J gene TRBJ1-2, with unresolved D. The sequencing input was PBMCs or a T cell subset sorted from them (not recorded which). The source is a man aged 18 to 29 who had mild COVID-19 (a few samples of this study predate the infection). Cell type and time point are not known. CDR3 sequence: CASSPGVTYGYTF. The CDR3 DNA reads TGTGCCAGTAGTCCCGGAGTGACTTATGGCTACACCTTC.